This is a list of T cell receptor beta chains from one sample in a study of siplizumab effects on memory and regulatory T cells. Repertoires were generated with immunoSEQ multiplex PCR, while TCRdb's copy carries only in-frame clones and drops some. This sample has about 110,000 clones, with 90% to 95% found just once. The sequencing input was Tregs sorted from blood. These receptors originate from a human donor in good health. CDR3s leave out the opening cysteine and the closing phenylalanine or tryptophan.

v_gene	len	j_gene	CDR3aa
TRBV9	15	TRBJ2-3	ASSPLAGQGSTDTQY
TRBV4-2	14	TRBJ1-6	ASSQDQARAGSPLH
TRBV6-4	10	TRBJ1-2	ASSRGAYGYT
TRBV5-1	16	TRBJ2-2	ASSPQKIGTGVTGELF
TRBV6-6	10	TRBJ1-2	ASRTGNYGYT
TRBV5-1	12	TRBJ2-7	ASSFGLAGVGQY
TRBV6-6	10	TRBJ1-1	ASSYLVSRAF
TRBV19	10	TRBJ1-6	ASTGGGSPLH
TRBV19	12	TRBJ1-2	ASSTTDRDYGYT
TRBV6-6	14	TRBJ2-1	ASSYMAGDPYNEQF
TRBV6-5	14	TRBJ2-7	ASSLLRASGTYEQY
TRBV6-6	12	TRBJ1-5	ASSFGLIDQPQH
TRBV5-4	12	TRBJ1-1	ASSLPGQALVAF
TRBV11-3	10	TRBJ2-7	ASSQQGREQY
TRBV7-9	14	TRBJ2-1	ASSLAPAGVGVEQF
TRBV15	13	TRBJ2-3	ATSRGQNDADTQY
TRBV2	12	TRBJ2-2	AHTRRTRPGELF